This T cell receptor beta chain was sequenced in a study of spatial heterogeneity in lung cancer. Findings of the study overall: Tracking of tumor mutation counts was seen in expanded intratumoral alpha and beta TCR counts.

Time point reported: sample taken at primary tumor resection. With regard to this clonotype: Its antigen is not known.

The CDR3 spans 14 residues. V was clipped by 1 base and J by 5 bases, with 11 bases between them. Germline CDR1 is SGHTA and CDR2 is FQGNSA. MiXCR was run by TCRdb on the 5' RACE reads, yielding one entry per CDR3 protein. The sample shows 20,000 to 30,000 distinct CDR3 sequences, around 8.5% of them seen only once. The material sequenced was lung tumor tissue, taken at surgery. V is TRBV7-2 and J is TRBJ2-5, with a weak D call TRBD2 (5 bases). This receptor was taken from a male donor with early-stage non-small cell lung cancer. The CDR3 DNA reads TGTGCCAGCAGCTTAGTCCCGGGGAAGGAGACCCAGTACTTC. It specifies CASSLVPGKETQYF.